Below are 8 T cell receptor beta chains sequenced from a single sample in a study of control samples from healthy donors and cancer patients. This table comes from immunoSEQ multiplex PCR, and its TCRdb copy is limited to in-frame clones, with some not included. The data contain more than 140,000 clones, 90% to 95% of them singletons. The sequencing sample was made of blood. Every receptor here comes from a man aged 40-50 years in good health.

The chain uses TRBV6-1 and TRBJ1-6; 7 nucleotides align to TRBD1. V dropped 2 bases and J dropped 3; count of bases not matched to a gene: 4. This CDR3 has 16 amino acids. Germline V gene data show CDR1 as MNHNS and CDR2 as SASEGT. The CDR3 DNA follows: TGTGCCAGCAGTGAATGGGACAGTAGCTATAATTCACCCCTCCACTTT. It codes for CASSEWDSSYNSPLHF.

The V call is TRBV30, the J call TRBJ1-6; D is ambiguous. The V gene lost 1 base and the J gene lost 0 bases, with 7 bases spanning the gap. The CDR3 is made up of 15 amino acids. CDR1 GTSNPN and CDR2 SVGIG come from the germline V gene (reference sequence). The CDR3 DNA sequence: TGTGCCTGGAGTGGTAGCACCTCCTATAATTCACCCCTCCACTTT. As protein: CAWSGSTSYNSPLHF.

The rearrangement links TRBV2 to TRBJ1-6; no clear D gene. V was shortened by 6 bases and J by 5 bases, with 14 bases between the two germline ends. CDR1 and CDR2 from the germline V gene are SNHLY and FYNNEI. The CDR3 sequence is 15 residues long. This CDR3 reads CASSPLTEDNSPLHF. The CDR3 DNA is TGTGCCAGCAGCCCTTTGACCGAAGATAATTCACCCCTCCACTTT. The full variable domain, with the rest looked up from reference TRBV2 and TRBJ1-6, is EPEVTQTPSHQVTQMGQEVILRCVPISNHLYFYWYRQILGQKVEFLVSFYNNEISEKSEIFDDQFSVERPDGSNFTLKIRSTKLEDSAMYFCASSPLTEDNSPLHFGNGTRLTVT.

The chain carries TRBV4-3 and TRBJ2-5; 7 bases map to TRBD1. CDR1 and CDR2 (germline): LGHNA, YSLEER. The CDR3 totals 13 residues. J was trimmed by 7 bases and V by 5 bases; bases with no gene match: 7. CDR3 region: CASSVRQGVTQYF. As DNA, the CDR3 is TGCGCCAGCAGCGTCCGACAGGGTGTGACCCAGTACTTC.

The chain employs TRBV9 and TRBJ2-3; TRBD1 is a possible D gene (5 bases). V gave up 0 bases and J gave up 2 bases, with 13 bases separating them. The germline gives CDR1 SGDLS, CDR2 YYNGEE. The CDR3 contains 16 residues. The CDR3 spells CASSVGIRGSTDTQYF. CDR3 bases: TGTGCCAGCAGCGTAGGGATTAGGGGCTCCACAGATACGCAGTATTTT.

The chain joins TRBV15 to TRBJ2-7, with D perhaps matching TRBD2 (5 bases). V dropped 3 bases and J dropped 0 bases, with 9 bases sitting between them. CDR1 is LNHNV and CDR2 is YYDKDF in the germline V gene (reference sequence). The CDR3 has 14 residues. CDR3 amino acids: CATSSGVSSYEQYF. CDR3 sequence (DNA): TGTGCCACCAGCAGCGGGGTGAGCTCCTACGAGCAGTACTTC.

V usage is TRBV10-1 and J usage is TRBJ2-5; a possible D gene is TRBD1 (6 bases). The CDR3 totals 14 residues. Germline values: CDR1 WNHNN, CDR2 SYGVQD (reference sequence). Trimming cost V 0 bases and J 4 bases, with 9 bases left between them. In DNA, the CDR3 is TGCGCCAGCAGTGAGTCCGGGACATCAGAGACCCAGTACTTC. It specifies CASSESGTSETQYF.

V and J are TRBV2 and TRBJ2-7, with 13 bases aligning to TRBD2. The ends lost 5 bases at V and 3 bases at J; junction bases unmatched: 13. Germline V CDR1 and CDR2: SNHLY, FYNNEI. CDR3 length: 18 residues. CDR3 DNA: TGTGCCAGCAGTTCACCCATGGGACTAGCGGGGTTAATCTACGAGCAGTACTTC. It specifies CASSSPMGLAGLIYEQYF. Full variable domain (remainder filled in from reference TRBV2 and TRBJ2-7): EPEVTQTPSHQVTQMGQEVILRCVPISNHLYFYWYRQILGQKVEFLVSFYNNEISEKSEIFDDQFSVERPDGSNFTLKIRSTKLEDSAMYFCASSSPMGLAGLIYEQYFGPGTRLTVT.